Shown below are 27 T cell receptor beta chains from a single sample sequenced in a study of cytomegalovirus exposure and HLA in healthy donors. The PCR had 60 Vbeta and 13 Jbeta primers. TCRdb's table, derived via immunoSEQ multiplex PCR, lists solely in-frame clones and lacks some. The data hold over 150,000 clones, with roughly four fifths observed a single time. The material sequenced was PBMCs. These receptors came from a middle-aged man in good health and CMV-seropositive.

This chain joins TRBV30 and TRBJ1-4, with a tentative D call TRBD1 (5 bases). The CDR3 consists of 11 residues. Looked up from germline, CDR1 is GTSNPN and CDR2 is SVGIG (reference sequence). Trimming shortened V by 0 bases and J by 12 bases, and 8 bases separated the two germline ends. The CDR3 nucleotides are TGTGCCTGGAGTGTACAGGCAGAACTGTTTTTT. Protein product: CAWSVQAELFF.

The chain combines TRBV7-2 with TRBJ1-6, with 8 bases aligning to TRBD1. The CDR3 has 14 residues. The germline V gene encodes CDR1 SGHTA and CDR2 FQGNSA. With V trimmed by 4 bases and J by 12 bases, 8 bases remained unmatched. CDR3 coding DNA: TGTGCCAGCAGCTCAAGGACAGGGTCTCAACCCCTCCACTTT. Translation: CASSSRTGSQPLHF.

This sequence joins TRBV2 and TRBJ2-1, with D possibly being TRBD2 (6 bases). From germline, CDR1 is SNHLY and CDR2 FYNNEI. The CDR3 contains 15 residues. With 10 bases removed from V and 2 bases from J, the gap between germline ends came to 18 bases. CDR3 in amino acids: CAIQIEAGTYNEQFF. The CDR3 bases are TGTGCCATCCAGATAGAGGCGGGGACCTACAATGAGCAGTTCTTC. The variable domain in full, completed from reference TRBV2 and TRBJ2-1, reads EPEVTQTPSHQVTQMGQEVILRCVPISNHLYFYWYRQILGQKVEFLVSFYNNEISEKSEIFDDQFSVERPDGSNFTLKIRSTKLEDSAMYFCAIQIEAGTYNEQFFGPGTRLTVL.

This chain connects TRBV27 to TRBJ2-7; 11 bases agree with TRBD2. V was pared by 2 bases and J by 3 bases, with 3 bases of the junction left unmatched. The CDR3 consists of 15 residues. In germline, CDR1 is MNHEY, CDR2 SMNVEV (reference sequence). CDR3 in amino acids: CASSLVGTSGYEQYF. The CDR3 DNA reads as TGTGCCAGCAGTTTAGTCGGGACTAGCGGCTACGAGCAGTACTTC.

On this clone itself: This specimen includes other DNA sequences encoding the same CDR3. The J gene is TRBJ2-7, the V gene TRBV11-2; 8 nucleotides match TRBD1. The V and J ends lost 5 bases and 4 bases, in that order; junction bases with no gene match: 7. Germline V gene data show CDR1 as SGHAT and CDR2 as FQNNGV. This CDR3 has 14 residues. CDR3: CASSPGTGGYEQYF. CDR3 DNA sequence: TGTGCCAGCAGCCCCGGGACAGGTGGATACGAGCAGTACTTC.

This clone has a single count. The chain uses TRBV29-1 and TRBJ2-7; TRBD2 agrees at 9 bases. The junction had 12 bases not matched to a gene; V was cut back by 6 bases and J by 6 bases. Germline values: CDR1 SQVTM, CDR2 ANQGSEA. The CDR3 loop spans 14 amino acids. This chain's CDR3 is CSVDIAGVMGEQYF. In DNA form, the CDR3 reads TGCAGCGTCGACATAGCGGGAGTCATGGGCGAGCAGTACTTC.

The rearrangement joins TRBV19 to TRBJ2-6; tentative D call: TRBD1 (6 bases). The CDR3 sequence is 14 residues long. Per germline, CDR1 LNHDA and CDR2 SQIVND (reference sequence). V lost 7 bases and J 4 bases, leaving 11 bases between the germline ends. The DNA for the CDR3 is TGTGCCAGTACCAGGGGTGCGGGGGCCAACGTCCTGACTTTC. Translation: CASTRGAGANVLTF. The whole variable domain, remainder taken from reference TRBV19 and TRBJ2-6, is DGGITQSPKYLFRKEGQNVTLSCEQNLNHDAMYWYRQDPGQGLRLIYYSQIVNDFQKGDIAEGYSVSREKKESFPLTVTSAQKNPTAFYLCASTRGAGANVLTFGAGSRLTVL.

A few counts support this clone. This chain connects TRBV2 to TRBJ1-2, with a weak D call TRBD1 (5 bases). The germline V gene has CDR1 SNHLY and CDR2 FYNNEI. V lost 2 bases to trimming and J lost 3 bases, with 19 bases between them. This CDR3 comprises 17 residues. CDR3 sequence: CASSESKGRVGDYGYTF. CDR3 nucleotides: TGTGCCAGCAGTGAATCAAAAGGCAGGGTTGGAGACTATGGCTACACCTTC.

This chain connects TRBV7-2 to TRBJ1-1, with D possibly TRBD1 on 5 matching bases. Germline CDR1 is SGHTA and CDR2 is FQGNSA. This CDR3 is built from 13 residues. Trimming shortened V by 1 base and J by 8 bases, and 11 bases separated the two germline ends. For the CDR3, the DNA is TGTGCCAGCAGCTTAGTGTTGGGGGGGGAAGCTTTCTTT. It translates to CASSLVLGGEAFF. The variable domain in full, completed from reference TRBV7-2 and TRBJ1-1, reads GAGVSQSPSNKVTEKGKDVELRCDPISGHTALYWYRQSLGQGLEFLIYFQGNSAPDKSGLPSDRFSAERTGGSVSTLTIQRTQQEDSAVYLCASSLVLGGEAFFGQGTRLTVV.

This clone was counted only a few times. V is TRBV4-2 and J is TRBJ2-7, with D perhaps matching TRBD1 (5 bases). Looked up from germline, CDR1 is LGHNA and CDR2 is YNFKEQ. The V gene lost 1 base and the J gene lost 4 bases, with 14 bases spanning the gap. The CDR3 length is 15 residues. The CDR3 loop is CASSQVQGTYYEQYF. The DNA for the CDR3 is TGTGCCAGCAGCCAAGTTCAGGGAACTTATTACGAGCAGTACTTC.

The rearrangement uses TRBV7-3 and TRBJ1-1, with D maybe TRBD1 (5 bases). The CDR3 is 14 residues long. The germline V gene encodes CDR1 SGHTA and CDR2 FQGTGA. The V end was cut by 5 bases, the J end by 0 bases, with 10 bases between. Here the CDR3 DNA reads TGTGCCAGCAGCCCCGGGGGTATGAACACTGAAGCTTTCTTT. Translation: CASSPGGMNTEAFF.

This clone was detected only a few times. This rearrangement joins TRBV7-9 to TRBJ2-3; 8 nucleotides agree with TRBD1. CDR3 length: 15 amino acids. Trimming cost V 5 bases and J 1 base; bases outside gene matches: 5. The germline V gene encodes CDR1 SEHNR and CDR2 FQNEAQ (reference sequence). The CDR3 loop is CASSKTGGGTDTQYF. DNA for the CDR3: TGTGCCAGCAGCAAAACAGGGGGTGGCACAGATACGCAGTATTTT. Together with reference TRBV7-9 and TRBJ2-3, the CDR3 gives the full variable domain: DTGVSQNPRHKITKRGQNVTFRCDPISEHNRLYWYRQTLGQGPEFLTYFQNEAQLEKSRLLSDRFSAERPKGSFSTLEIQRTEQGDSAMYLCASSKTGGGTDTQYFGPGTRLTVL.

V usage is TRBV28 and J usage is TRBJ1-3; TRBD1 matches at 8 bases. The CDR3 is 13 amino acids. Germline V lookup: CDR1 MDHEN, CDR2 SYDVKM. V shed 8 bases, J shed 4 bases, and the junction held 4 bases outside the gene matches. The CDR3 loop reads CASQGASGNTIYF. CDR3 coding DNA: TGTGCCAGCCAGGGGGCTTCAGGAAACACCATATATTTT.

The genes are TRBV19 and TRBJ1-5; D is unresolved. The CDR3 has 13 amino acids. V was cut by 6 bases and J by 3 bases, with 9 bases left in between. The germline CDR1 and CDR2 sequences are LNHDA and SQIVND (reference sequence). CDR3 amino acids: CASSGVFNQPQHF. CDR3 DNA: TGTGCCAGTAGCGGGGTATTCAATCAGCCCCAGCATTTT.

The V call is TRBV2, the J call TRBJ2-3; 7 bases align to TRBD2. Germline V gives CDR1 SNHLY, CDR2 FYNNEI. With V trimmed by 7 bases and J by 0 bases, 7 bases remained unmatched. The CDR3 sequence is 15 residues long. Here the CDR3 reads CASKRDYPSTDTQYF. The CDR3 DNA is TGTGCCAGCAAACGGGACTACCCCAGCACAGATACGCAGTATTTT.

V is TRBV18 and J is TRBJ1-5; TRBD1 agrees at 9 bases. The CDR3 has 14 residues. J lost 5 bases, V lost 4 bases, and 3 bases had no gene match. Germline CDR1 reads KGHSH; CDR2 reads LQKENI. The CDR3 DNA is TGTGCCAGCTCACTGGGACAGGGTGATCAGCCCCAGCATTTT. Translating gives CASSLGQGDQPQHF.

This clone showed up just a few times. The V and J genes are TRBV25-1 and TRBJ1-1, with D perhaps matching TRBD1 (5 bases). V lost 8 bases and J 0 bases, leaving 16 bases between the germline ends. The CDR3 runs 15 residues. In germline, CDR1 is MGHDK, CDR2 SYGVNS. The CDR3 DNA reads TGTGCCAGCTCCAGGCAGGGAGGCGTGAACACTGAAGCTTTCTTT. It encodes CASSRQGGVNTEAFF.

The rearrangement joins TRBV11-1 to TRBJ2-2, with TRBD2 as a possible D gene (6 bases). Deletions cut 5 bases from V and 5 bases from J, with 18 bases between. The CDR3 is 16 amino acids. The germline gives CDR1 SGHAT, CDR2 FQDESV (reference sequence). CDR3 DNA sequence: TGTGCCAGCAGCCCAGCCCTAGCGCGCGGGACCGGGGAGCTGTTTTTT. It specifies CASSPALARGTGELFF.

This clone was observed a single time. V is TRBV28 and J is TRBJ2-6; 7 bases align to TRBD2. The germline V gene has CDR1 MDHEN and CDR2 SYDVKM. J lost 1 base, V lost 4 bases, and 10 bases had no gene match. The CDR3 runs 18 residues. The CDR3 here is CASSSTWGGRSGANVLTF. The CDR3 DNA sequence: TGTGCCAGCAGTTCAACCTGGGGGGGTAGGTCTGGGGCCAACGTCCTGACTTTC.

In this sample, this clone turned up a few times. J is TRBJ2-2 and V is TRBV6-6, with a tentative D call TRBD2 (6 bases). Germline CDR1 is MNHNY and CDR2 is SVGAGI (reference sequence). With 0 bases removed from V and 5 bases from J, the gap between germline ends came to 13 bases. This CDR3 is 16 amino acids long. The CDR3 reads CASSYSPGTATGELFF. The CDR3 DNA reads TGTGCCAGCAGTTACTCCCCCGGGACTGCTACCGGGGAGCTGTTTTTT.

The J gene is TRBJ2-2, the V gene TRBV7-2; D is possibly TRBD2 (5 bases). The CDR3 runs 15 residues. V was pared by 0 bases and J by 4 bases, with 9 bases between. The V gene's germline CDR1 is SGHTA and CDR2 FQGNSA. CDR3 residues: CASSLAVLVTGELFF. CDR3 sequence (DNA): TGTGCCAGCAGCTTAGCCGTACTAGTCACCGGGGAGCTGTTTTTT.

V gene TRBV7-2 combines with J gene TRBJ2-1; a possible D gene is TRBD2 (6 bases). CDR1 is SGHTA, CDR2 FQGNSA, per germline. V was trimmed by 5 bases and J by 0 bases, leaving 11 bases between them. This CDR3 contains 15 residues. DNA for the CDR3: TGTGCCAGCAGCCCACGGGGGAGCTCCTACAATGAGCAGTTCTTC. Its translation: CASSPRGSSYNEQFF.

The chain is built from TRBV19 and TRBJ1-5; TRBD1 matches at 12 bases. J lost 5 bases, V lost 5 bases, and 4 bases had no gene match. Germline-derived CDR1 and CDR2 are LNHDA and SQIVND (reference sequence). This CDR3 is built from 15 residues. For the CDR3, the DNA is TGTGCCAGTAGTTACCGGGACAGGGGGCATCAGCCCCAGCATTTT. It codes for CASSYRDRGHQPQHF.

CDR3 bases: TGTGCCAGCTTAGACGGAGCGGGAGAACACCGGGGAGCTGTTTTT. Protein sequence: CASLDGAGEHRGAVF. The chain is built from TRBV21-1 and TRBJ2-2; the table's D call of TRBD2 was not tested on the DNA. TRBV21-1 is given as a pseudogene. CDR3 length: 15 residues.

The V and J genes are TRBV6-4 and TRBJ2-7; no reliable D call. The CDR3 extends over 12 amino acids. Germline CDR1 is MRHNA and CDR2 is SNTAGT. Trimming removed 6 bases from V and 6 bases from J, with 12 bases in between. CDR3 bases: TGTGCCAGCAGCCCCTTCGGGTCCGAGCAGTACTTC. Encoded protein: CASSPFGSEQYF.

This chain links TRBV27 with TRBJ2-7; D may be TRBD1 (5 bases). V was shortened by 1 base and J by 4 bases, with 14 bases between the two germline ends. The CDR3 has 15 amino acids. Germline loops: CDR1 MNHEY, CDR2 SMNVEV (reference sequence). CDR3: CASSLLPPGKYEQYF. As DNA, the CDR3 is TGTGCCAGCAGTTTATTACCGCCAGGGAAGTACGAGCAGTACTTC.

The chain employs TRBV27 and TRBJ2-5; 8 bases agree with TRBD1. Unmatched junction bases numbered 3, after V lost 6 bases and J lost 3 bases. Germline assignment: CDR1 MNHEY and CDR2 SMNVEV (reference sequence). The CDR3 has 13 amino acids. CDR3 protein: CASRPGQEETQYF. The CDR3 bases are TGTGCCAGCAGACCGGGACAGGAAGAGACCCAGTACTTC.